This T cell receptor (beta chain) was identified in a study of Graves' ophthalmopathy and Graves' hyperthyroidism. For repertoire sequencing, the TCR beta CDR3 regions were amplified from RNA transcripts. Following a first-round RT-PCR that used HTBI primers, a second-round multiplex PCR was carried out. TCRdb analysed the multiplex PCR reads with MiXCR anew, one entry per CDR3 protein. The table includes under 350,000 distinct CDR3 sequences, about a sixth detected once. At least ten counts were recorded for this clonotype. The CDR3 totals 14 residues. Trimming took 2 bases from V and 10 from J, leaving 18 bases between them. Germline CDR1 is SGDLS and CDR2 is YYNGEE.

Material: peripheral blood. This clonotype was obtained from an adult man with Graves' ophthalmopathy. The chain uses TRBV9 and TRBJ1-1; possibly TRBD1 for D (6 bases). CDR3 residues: CASSVLQGASVAFF. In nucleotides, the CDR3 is TGTGCCAGCAGCGTGTTACAGGGAGCCAGCGTAGCTTTCTTT.